Given below is one TCR beta chain in context. This clone's antigen is unknown. Base qualities are missing; no much larger clone stands one base away. The CDR3 regions of human TCRbeta chains were subjected to immunosequencing. The source study handled its data this way. Repertoire TCRs were checked for matches against a reference library of SARS-CoV-2-specific TCRs that had been generated using the MIRA antigen-specificity platform. Breadth was defined as the fraction of unique TCRs that were SARS-CoV-2-associated. Depth was defined as the fraction of total T cells that were SARS-CoV-2-associated. Using the MIRA data, each spike-specific TCR was assigned both to the spike region to which the TCR was reactive and to a CD4 or CD8 class. Log10-transformed breadth and depth values were compared by one-way ANOVA with Sidak's multiple comparisons tests. In its TCRdb copy, this immuneACCESS table keeps in-frame sequences only and misses some clones. Where compared with another copy, unresolved V genes explain less than half of these, and the others have no known cause. V and J calls and clone size are as listed in that table; D and trimming were resolved from the DNA. This sample has 150,000 to 200,000 clones in its table, and 85% to 95% of those were observed once. The ten largest clonotypes hold 3% to 5% of the sample.

V and J lose 0 bases and 0 bases, and a span of 6 bases separates them. The cysteine opens and the phenylalanine closes a CDR3 of 16 amino acids. Just CDR3 DNA is preserved here, 48 bases in frame from base 1. Looking up the germline V gene (reference sequence) yields CDR1 LGHDT and CDR2 YNNKEL. The intended sense of this specimen's time point label: baseline before first vaccination. Samples from vaccinated people were obtained from the UK trials COV001 and COV002, which included a single-blind randomized controlled phase 2/3 trial of AZD1222 (ChAdOx1 nCoV-19) in healthy adults. Trial participant PBMC samples were collected at day 0 and day 28 after the second dose for TCRbeta chain sequencing. This entry belongs to a study of T cell responses to AZD1222 COVID-19 vaccine (dated by TCRdb to about 2021). About the study as a whole: AZD1222 recipients whose second dose came at about 4 weeks and those whose second dose came at about 12 weeks were combined into one group, since spike-specific TCR depth and breadth did not differ between the two schedules. TCR sequencing was performed for about 250 trial participants, of whom some 200 were given two doses of AZD1222 and around 26 were given two doses of MenACWY control vaccine. Trial participants were enrolled into age subgroups of 18-55, 56-69 and 70-plus years, which contained around 150, 29 and 61 TCR-sequenced participants, respectively.

Here is what the overall study found, with its caveats: In the small 56-69-year group, the increase in depth fell short of significance, most likely because of low power. Participants were mostly white British, with more females than males. The authors suggested clonal diversity may have been underestimated. Epitopes outside the regions mutated in the B.1.351 and B.1.1.7 variants were reportedly recognized by nearly half of the unique spike-specific TCRs. Because no samples from the day 14 peak response were available, repertoires could be characterized only after the peak T cell response. Conclusions about previously exposed vaccinees are limited because only six or seven AZD1222 recipients were SARS-CoV-2 seropositive at baseline. A significant rise in spike-specific TCR breadth and depth was observed after two AZD1222 doses relative to day 0 and relative to MenACWY recipients. CD4 TCRs associated with the vaccine covered the entire spike protein, and the dominant responses were in regions 160-218 and 743-854.

This TCR came from an adult in good health. The sample consisted of peripheral blood, taken on day 0 of AZD1222 vaccination. The chain is made from TRBV3-1 (or the pseudogene TRBV3-2) and TRBJ2-6; confidence is insufficient to name the D gene. The CDR3 has the sequence CASSQDTTSGANVLTF. The DNA is as follows: TGTGCCAGCAGCCAAGACACAACCTCTGGGGCCAACGTCCTGACTTTC.